These 20 T cell receptor beta chains share one sample of origin, sequenced in a study of blood T cell repertoires in COVID-19. The repertoire was sequenced with immunoSEQ multiplex PCR; TCRdb's copy has only in-frame clones and lacks some. The table lists approximately 220,000 clones, approximately 90% of them singletons. The sample was PBMCs or T cells enriched from blood (not recorded which). All receptors derive from a woman in her twenties or thirties who had recovered from COVID-19.

This chain uses TRBV5-1 with TRBJ1-2; tentatively, D is TRBD1 (5 bases). The CDR3 runs to 12 residues. Germline lookup yields CDR1 SGHRS and CDR2 YFSETQ. The V end was cut by 3 bases, the J end by 6 bases, with 9 bases between. CDR3 protein: CASSSTENGYTF. CDR3 DNA: TGCGCCAGCAGCTCGACAGAGAATGGCTACACCTTC.

The J gene is TRBJ2-2, the V gene TRBV5-5, with 10 bases matching TRBD2. The CDR3 is 16 amino acids. Germline-derived CDR1 and CDR2 are SGHKS and YYEKEE (reference sequence). Losses at the gene ends were 4 bases for V and 4 bases for J; bases not matched to a gene: 7. The CDR3 loop is CASSPPGLASTGELFF. CDR3 DNA sequence: TGTGCCAGCAGCCCTCCGGGACTAGCGTCCACCGGGGAGCTGTTTTTT.

On this clone itself: One end of the junction is discordant with germline, which a read error may explain. V and J are TRBV7-3 and TRBJ2-7, with 7 bases aligning to TRBD2. The CDR3 length is 15 residues. From germline, CDR1 is SGHTA and CDR2 FQGTGA. CDR3 sequence: CASNLPGLTSYEQYF. The CDR3 bases are TGTGCCAGCAACTTACCGGGACTAACCTCCTACGAGCAGTACTTC. Complete variable domain (other parts from reference TRBV7-3 and TRBJ2-7): GAGVSQTPSNKVTEKGKYVELRCDPISGHTALYWYRQSLGQGPEFLIYFQGTGAADDSGLPNDRFFAVRPEGSVSTLKIQRTERGDSAVYLCASNLPGLTSYEQYFGPGTRLTVT.

This clone was recorded once. The chain employs TRBV4-3 and TRBJ2-7; 8 positions match TRBD1. The CDR3 covers 15 residues. CDR1 and CDR2 from the germline V gene are LGHNA and YSLEER. V was pared by 0 bases and J by 2 bases, with 3 bases of the junction left unmatched. CDR3 coding DNA: TGCGCCAGCAGCCAAGATAGCAGGGGGCCCTACGAGCAGTACTTC. Translation gives CASSQDSRGPYEQYF.

This clone was counted once. The chain has TRBV7-2 and TRBJ1-5; D is undetermined. CDR3 length equals 16 residues. Trimming took 1 base from V and 2 from J, leaving 12 bases between them. Per germline, CDR1 SGHTA and CDR2 FQGNSA. The CDR3 nucleotides are TGTGCCAGCAGCTTAGTAGGAGGGTCTGGCAATCAGCCCCAGCATTTT. It encodes CASSLVGGSGNQPQHF.

This clone was recorded only once. This chain links TRBV7-5 with TRBJ1-5; TRBD1 was called by the table and not checked on the DNA. TRBV7-5 is labeled a pseudogene. The CDR3 extends over 18 amino acids. This chain's CDR3 is CVRSPGTGLQWDNQPQHF. DNA of the CDR3: TGTGTCAGAAGCCCCGGGACAGGGTTACAGTGGGACAATCAGCCCCAGCATTTT.

CDR3 in amino acids: CASLNTDTQYF. The CDR3 nucleotides read TGTGCCAGCTTAAACACAGATACGCAGTATTTT. The chain recombines TRBV6-5 with TRBJ2-3; the D is unclear. V was pared by 8 bases and J by 2 bases, with 5 bases between. Per germline, CDR1 MNHEY and CDR2 SVGAGI. CDR3 length: 11 residues.

This chain uses TRBV3-1 (or the pseudogene TRBV3-2) with TRBJ1-4, with 10 bases lining up with TRBD1. The CDR3 covers 15 residues. Germline trimming cut 3 bases from V and 8 bases from J; bases unmatched to any gene: 6. Germline V gene lookup returns CDR1 LGHDT and CDR2 YNNKEL (reference sequence). CDR3 nucleotide sequence: TGTGCCAGCAGCCATACCGGGACAGGGGAGGAAAAACTGTTTTTT. Amino acids: CASSHTGTGEEKLFF.

This clone was observed once. This chain uses TRBV20-1 with TRBJ1-2; possible D gene TRBD1, 5 bases. Germline lookup yields CDR1 DFQATT and CDR2 SNEGSKA (reference sequence). The CDR3 consists of 10 residues. Between the trimmed V and J ends, which lost 3 bases and 8 bases, there was a span of 7 bases. CDR3 sequence: CSASRGGYTF. Written as DNA, the CDR3 is TGCAGTGCTAGTCGGGGGGGCTACACCTTC.

This clone was found a few times. The CDR3 DNA sequence: TGTGCCAGCAGCCCAGCGAACAGGGAGCGCTACACCTTC. It encodes CASSPANRERYTF. V and J are TRBV11-2 and TRBJ1-2, with D perhaps TRBD1 (6 bases). The CDR3 loop spans 13 amino acids. CDR1 is SGHAT and CDR2 is FQNNGV in the germline V gene. Between the trimmed V and J ends, which lost 5 bases and 9 bases, there was a span of 16 bases.

The V and J genes are TRBV5-4 and TRBJ1-1; the D gene is possibly TRBD1 (5 bases). CDR3 size: 14 residues. Trimming left V 6 bases short and J 4 bases short, with 16 bases between. Germline CDR1 and CDR2: SGHNT and YYREEE (reference sequence). The CDR3 is CASTWQGASTEAFF. CDR3 bases: TGTGCCAGCACCTGGCAAGGGGCGAGCACTGAAGCTTTCTTT.

The rearrangement joins TRBV29-1 to TRBJ2-3; the D is unclear. Germline loops: CDR1 SQVTM, CDR2 ANQGSEA. CDR3 length: 13 residues. Trimming left V 3 bases short and J 2 bases short, with 9 bases between. CDR3 amino acids: CSVELTNTDTQYF. CDR3 bases: TGCAGCGTTGAGTTAACTAACACAGATACGCAGTATTTT.

The chain combines TRBV15 with TRBJ1-1; the match to TRBD1 covers 7 bases. This CDR3 has 14 amino acids. V was pared by 3 bases and J by 5 bases, with 6 bases of the junction left unmatched. Germline V CDR1 and CDR2: LNHNV, YYDKDF (reference sequence). In DNA, the CDR3 is TGTGCCACCAGCAGTGGACAGGTTTGGACTGAAGCTTTCTTT. This encodes CATSSGQVWTEAFF. The whole variable domain, remainder taken from reference TRBV15 and TRBJ1-1, is DAMVIQNPRYQVTQFGKPVTLSCSQTLNHNVMYWYQQKSSQAPKLLFHYYDKDFNNEADTPDNFQSRRPNTSFCFLDIRSPGLGDTAMYLCATSSGQVWTEAFFGQGTRLTVV.

The V and J genes are TRBV29-1 and TRBJ1-1; 7 nucleotides align to TRBD1. Germline V lookup: CDR1 SQVTM, CDR2 ANQGSEA. Germline trimming cut 6 bases from V and 5 bases from J; bases unmatched to any gene: 12. This CDR3 spans 14 amino acids. The CDR3 protein is CSVPAPTGWTEAFF. Written as DNA, the CDR3 is TGCAGCGTACCTGCCCCGACAGGGTGGACTGAAGCTTTCTTT.

The rearrangement joins TRBV5-1 to TRBJ2-3, with 12 bases identical to TRBD2. CDR1 SGHRS and CDR2 YFSETQ come from the germline V gene. The CDR3 extends over 18 amino acids. Trimming took 0 bases from V and 2 from J; bases not matched to a gene: 7. CDR3 DNA sequence: TGCGCCAGCAGCTTGGAGTTACTAGCGGGGGGACTCACAGATACGCAGTATTTT. As protein: CASSLELLAGGLTDTQYF.

The J gene is TRBJ1-2, the V gene TRBV7-9; TRBD1 is a possible D gene (5 bases). This CDR3 contains 13 residues. Trimming left V 5 bases short and J 8 bases short, with 15 bases between. In germline, CDR1 is SEHNR, CDR2 FQNEAQ (reference sequence). CDR3 nucleotide sequence: TGTGCCAGCAGCGAGGAAGGGGAGGGGGGCTACACCTTC. It encodes CASSEEGEGGYTF.

The chain couples TRBV11-3 to TRBJ1-1; 9 nucleotides align to TRBD1. Germline loops: CDR1 SGHNT, CDR2 YENEEA. Trimming removed 5 bases from V and 4 bases from J; junction bases left unmatched: 5. The length of the CDR3 is 14 residues. DNA for the CDR3: TGTGCCAGCAGCCTGACAGGGGGAGGCACTGAAGCTTTCTTT. Amino acid sequence: CASSLTGGGTEAFF.

The chain uses TRBV7-9 and TRBJ2-1, with 10 bases lining up with TRBD2. This CDR3 has 18 residues. The junction had 10 bases not matched to a gene; V was cut back by 1 base and J by 4 bases. Germline values: CDR1 SEHNR, CDR2 FQNEAQ (reference sequence). CDR3 amino acids: CASSLGASGGHQYNEQFF. DNA for the CDR3: TGTGCCAGCAGCTTAGGGGCTAGCGGGGGCCATCAATACAATGAGCAGTTCTTC.

The J gene is TRBJ1-6, the V gene TRBV3-1 (or the pseudogene TRBV3-2); D ambiguous. Looked up from germline, CDR1 is LGHDT and CDR2 is YNNKEL (reference sequence). This CDR3 is built from 16 residues. Trimming stripped 2 bases from V and 0 bases from J, with 8 bases between. The CDR3 region is CASSQLPDSYNSPLHF. The CDR3 DNA reads TGTGCCAGCAGCCAACTTCCAGACTCCTATAATTCACCCCTCCACTTT.

The chain has TRBV19 and TRBJ2-7; 9 positions match TRBD1. This CDR3 comprises 15 residues. With 6 bases clipped from V and 3 bases from J, the junction kept 9 bases outside the gene matches. CDR1 and CDR2 (germline): LNHDA, SQIVND (reference sequence). Here the CDR3 reads CASRAPDRGNYEQYF. CDR3 nucleotides: TGTGCCAGTAGAGCCCCGGACAGGGGAAACTACGAGCAGTACTTC.